This TCR beta chain was observed in a study of radiotherapy plus CTLA-4 blockade in lung cancer. Study-wide results and limits: Blood-borne expansion of tumor-derived TCR clones followed radiotherapy plus ipilimumab. Early clonal dynamics of blood T cells, together with interferon-beta, were reported as the best response predictor.

A remark on this clone: Its target is not known.

Germline V CDR1 and CDR2: LNHNV, YYDKDF (reference sequence). Between the trimmed V and J ends, which lost 5 bases and 1 base, there was a span of 14 bases. This CDR3 is 15 amino acids long. Libraries were prepared by immunoSEQ multiplex PCR; TCRdb keeps only in-frame clonotypes and omits some of them. The sample yields 60,000 or so clones, about three quarters seen once. Each patient with chemo-refractory metastatic non-small-cell lung cancer was treated with focal radiation plus CTLA-4 blockade using ipilimumab. The source of this sequence is a human donor with non-small cell lung cancer who had a partial response to radiotherapy plus ipilimumab. This chain connects TRBV15 to TRBJ1-2, with D hard to call. Sequenced material: peripheral blood, taken from a patient treated with radiotherapy plus ipilimumab. Here the CDR3 reads CATSGLSDGNYGYTF. In DNA, the CDR3 is TGTGCCACCAGCGGACTCTCGGATGGTAACTATGGCTACACCTTC.